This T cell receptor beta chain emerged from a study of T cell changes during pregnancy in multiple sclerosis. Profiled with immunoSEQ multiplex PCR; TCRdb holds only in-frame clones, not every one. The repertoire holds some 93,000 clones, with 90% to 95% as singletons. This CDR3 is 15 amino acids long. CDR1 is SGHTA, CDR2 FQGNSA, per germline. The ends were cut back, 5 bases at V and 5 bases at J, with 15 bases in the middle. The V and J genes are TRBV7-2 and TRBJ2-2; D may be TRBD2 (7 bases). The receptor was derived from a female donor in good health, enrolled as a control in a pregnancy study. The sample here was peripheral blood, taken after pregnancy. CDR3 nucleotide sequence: TGTGCCAGCAGCCGAGGGGGGGGCCTAACCGGGGAGCTGTTTTTT. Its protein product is CASSRGGGLTGELFF.